Detailed here is one TCR beta chain. At one of its ends the junction is not consistent with the germline gene, which may arise from a read error. The sample is drawn from a study of cytomegalovirus exposure and HLA in healthy donors. PCR used 60 Vbeta primers and 13 Jbeta primers. The method was immunoSEQ multiplex PCR; TCRdb's version includes in-frame clones alone and lacks a portion of them. The table records about 130,000 clones, about 81% of them present only once. From germline, CDR1 is SEHNR and CDR2 FQNEAQ (reference sequence). The CDR3 extends over 16 amino acids. The sample consisted of PBMCs. The TCR was taken from a woman aged 45-65 years in good health and CMV-seropositive. The chain combines TRBV7-9 with TRBJ1-5, with 8 positions matching TRBD1. CDR3: CSSSLGGGQGGQPQHF. CDR3 coding DNA: TGTTCCAGCAGCTTAGGGGGCGGACAGGGAGGACAGCCCCAGCATTTT.